The entry below gives a single T cell receptor (beta chain) sequence along with its context. This sample is part of a study of T cell responses to AZD1222 COVID-19 vaccine. This table comes from immunoSEQ multiplex PCR, and its TCRdb copy is limited to in-frame clones, with some not included. Seen here are about 120,000 clones, about nine tenths observed once, and the top ten hold 2% to 3%. The CDR3 consists of 15 residues. The V end lost 5 bases, the J end lost 10 bases, and 18 bases lay between the germline ends. The germline V gene encodes CDR1 SGHTA and CDR2 FQGNSA. This material consisted of peripheral blood, taken 28 days after the second AZD1222 dose. The chain employs TRBV7-2 and TRBJ1-6, with D unresolved. This sequence was found in an adult who received the AZD1222 COVID-19 vaccine. CDR3 nucleotides: TGTGCCAGCAGCCTCGGGGTTGGGGAACGGTCACCCCTCCACTTT. As protein: CASSLGVGERSPLHF.